The 25 T cell receptor beta chains below come from one sample, sequenced in a study of shared clonotypes between healthy human individuals. TCRdb's copy holds only in-frame clones and misses some; the assay was immunoSEQ multiplex PCR. This repertoire shows roughly 1,000,000 clones, approximately 80% found once; its top ten account for roughly 0.61%. Material for sequencing was memory CD4+ T cells from PBMCs. Regarding subset: CD45RA-negative fraction. These receptors originate from a man aged 18 to 29 in good health. Some clones in this sample may be carry-over from other donors' samples.

This clone was detected only once. The J gene is TRBJ2-5, the V gene TRBV5-1; possibly TRBD1 for D (5 bases). Germline CDR1 and CDR2: SGHRS and YFSETQ. Trimming took off 5 bases at V and 1 base at J, with 21 bases between the two ends. The CDR3 contains 17 residues. In DNA, the CDR3 is TGCGCCAGCAGGGATGGCAGGGCCCCCTTAGTCCAAGAGACCCAGTACTTC. Its protein is CASRDGRAPLVQETQYF.

This clone was seen a few times. The J gene is TRBJ1-4, the V gene TRBV30, with 7 bases matching TRBD1. Trimming at V came to 3 bases and at J to 4 bases, leaving 5 bases not matched to a gene. Per the germline V gene, CDR1 is GTSNPN and CDR2 is SVGIG (reference sequence). The CDR3 is made up of 14 amino acids. CDR3: CAWSIQGNNEKLFF. As DNA, the CDR3 is TGTGCCTGGAGCATACAGGGGAATAATGAAAAACTGTTTTTT. The whole variable domain, remainder taken from reference TRBV30 and TRBJ1-4, is SQTIHQWPATLVQPVGSPLSLECTVEGTSNPNLYWYRQAAGRGLQLLFYSVGIGQISSEVPQNLSASRPQDRQFILSSKKLLLSDSGFYLCAWSIQGNNEKLFFGSGTQLSVL.

The V call is TRBV28, the J call TRBJ1-5; 12 positions match TRBD1. Losses at the gene ends were 6 bases for V and 2 bases for J; bases not matched to a gene: 8. This CDR3 is 17 amino acids long. Germline lookup yields CDR1 MDHEN and CDR2 SYDVKM. Here the CDR3 DNA reads TGTGCCAGCAGGGGGACAGGGGGCTTTGGGGGCAATCAGCCCCAGCATTTT. Protein: CASRGTGGFGGNQPQHF.

Worth noting for this clone: The identical CDR3 is also encoded by other nucleotide sequences in the sample. J is TRBJ2-1 and V is TRBV5-1, with D possibly TRBD2 on 6 matching bases. The germline CDR1 and CDR2 sequences are SGHRS and YFSETQ. The CDR3 totals 14 residues. V was cut by 2 bases and J by 6 bases, with 12 bases left in between. CDR3 amino acids: CASSLGGPGNEQFF. CDR3 DNA: TGCGCCAGCAGCTTAGGAGGGCCCGGCAATGAGCAGTTCTTC.

J is TRBJ2-3 and V is TRBV4-2, with D possibly being TRBD2 (5 bases). Germline values: CDR1 LGHNA, CDR2 YNFKEQ. V was clipped by 0 bases and J by 5 bases, with 12 bases between them. CDR3 length: 15 amino acids. This CDR3 is CASSQDGSSVDTQYF. The DNA of the CDR3 is TGTGCCAGCAGCCAAGATGGGAGTTCGGTAGATACGCAGTATTTT.

The genes are TRBV15 and TRBJ2-7, with a tentative D call TRBD1 (6 bases). The CDR3 spans 16 residues. Germline assignment: CDR1 LNHNV and CDR2 YYDKDF (reference sequence). With 1 base removed from V and 4 bases from J, the gap between germline ends came to 17 bases. DNA for the CDR3: TGTGCCACCAGCAGAGGCCCGACAGGTGCCGGTTACGAGCAGTACTTC. Its translation: CATSRGPTGAGYEQYF.

This chain uses TRBV7-2 with TRBJ2-7; no reliable D call. The germline CDR1 and CDR2 sequences are SGHTA and FQGNSA. Trimming took off 1 base at V and 2 bases at J, with 15 bases between the two ends. This CDR3 comprises 16 residues. The CDR3 DNA is TGTGCCAGCAGCTTAGGCGGCCCCCGGGCCCCCTACGAGCAGTACTTC. Translated: CASSLGGPRAPYEQYF.

The genes are TRBV2 and TRBJ2-1, with D possibly matching TRBD1 (7 bases). The CDR3 loop spans 14 amino acids. Trimming cost V 9 bases and J 3 bases, with 15 bases left between them. The germline V gene encodes CDR1 SNHLY and CDR2 FYNNEI. DNA of the CDR3: TGTGCCAGTGGCGGGACAGACCTCTACAATGAGCAGTTCTTC. Translating gives CASGGTDLYNEQFF.

The V call is TRBV28, the J call TRBJ2-5; the match to TRBD2 covers 7 bases. The CDR3 extends over 16 amino acids. Germline V CDR1 and CDR2: MDHEN, SYDVKM. Trimming took 10 bases from V and 5 from J; bases not matched to a gene: 19. CDR3 sequence reads: CAITTASGNRGETQYF. In DNA form, the CDR3 reads TGTGCCATTACTACCGCAAGCGGGAACCGTGGGGAGACCCAGTACTTC.

This clone was observed a handful of times. The genes are TRBV7-9 and TRBJ2-7, with a possible D match to TRBD2 (5 bases). Trimming stripped 10 bases from V and 2 bases from J, with 12 bases between. The CDR3 is made up of 12 amino acids. Germline CDR1 is SEHNR and CDR2 is FQNEAQ (reference sequence). CDR3: CATRGEPYEQYF. CDR3 DNA sequence: TGTGCCACCCGGGGAGAACCCTACGAGCAGTACTTC.

The gene calls are TRBV4-1 and TRBJ1-5, with unresolved D. The V and J ends lost 0 bases and 11 bases respectively, with 14 bases between them. The CDR3 has 14 residues. In germline, CDR1 is MGHRA, CDR2 YSYEKL. CDR3 bases: TGCGCCAGCAGCCAAGATTATGGCGGTCTATCCCAGCATTTT. It encodes CASSQDYGGLSQHF.

The chain links TRBV2 to TRBJ1-2; 8 bases align to TRBD1. The CDR3 length is 17 residues. CDR1 and CDR2 (germline): SNHLY, FYNNEI. The V segment lost 3 bases and the J segment 7 bases; nucleotides outside the gene matches: 16. CDR3 in DNA: TGTGCCAGCAGTGACCCGGCCGCTTACGGACAGGGAACTGGCTACACCTTC. It encodes CASSDPAAYGQGTGYTF.

This rearrangement joins TRBV29-1 to TRBJ2-5, with D perhaps given as TRBD1 or TRBD2 (5 bases each). The CDR3 totals 13 residues. Deletions cut 6 bases from V and 5 bases from J, with 16 bases between. The V gene's germline CDR1 is SQVTM and CDR2 ANQGSEA. The chain's CDR3 is CSVGEGLGETQYF. For the CDR3, the DNA is TGCAGCGTGGGGGAAGGACTGGGGGAGACCCAGTACTTC.

The V call is TRBV7-3, the J call TRBJ2-7, with a possible D match to TRBD2 (6 bases). Germline assignment: CDR1 SGHTA and CDR2 FQGTGA. This CDR3 comprises 13 residues. Deletions cut 5 bases from V and 6 bases from J, with 14 bases between. The CDR3 reads CASSPSEGGEQYF. Written as DNA, the CDR3 is TGTGCCAGCAGCCCAAGCGAGGGAGGCGAGCAGTACTTC.

The chain uses TRBV19 and TRBJ2-7; weak D call: TRBD2 (6 bases). Germline assignment: CDR1 LNHDA and CDR2 SQIVND (reference sequence). V lost 4 bases and J 6 bases, leaving 13 bases between the germline ends. This CDR3 has 13 residues. The CDR3 sequence is CASSNRGGVEQYF. In DNA, the CDR3 is TGTGCCAGTAGTAACCGAGGAGGGGTCGAGCAGTACTTC.

The J gene is TRBJ2-7, the V gene TRBV28; D gene unclear. Looked up from germline, CDR1 is MDHEN and CDR2 is SYDVKM. V lost 3 bases and J lost 2, with 8 bases in between. This CDR3 spans 13 amino acids. The CDR3 spells CASSLVAAYEQYF. Written as DNA, the CDR3 is TGTGCCAGCAGTTTGGTAGCCGCCTACGAGCAGTACTTC.

The V and J genes are TRBV29-1 and TRBJ1-1; D gene uncertain. CDR1 is SQVTM and CDR2 is ANQGSEA in the germline V gene. This CDR3 has 13 amino acids. Trimming removed 5 bases at V and 0 bases at J, with 10 bases between. CDR3 region: CSVLRLLNTEAFF. The CDR3 DNA reads TGCAGCGTTCTAAGGCTCTTGAACACTGAAGCTTTCTTT.

This clone was detected only a few times. This chain connects TRBV2 to TRBJ1-5; D remains ambiguous. Germline V gene sequence: CDR1 SNHLY, CDR2 FYNNEI. Trimming took off 6 bases at V and 4 bases at J, with 13 bases between the two ends. The CDR3 has 14 amino acids. In DNA form, the CDR3 reads TGTGCCAGCAGCCTCGAACCTCTAAATCAGCCCCAGCATTTT. Translating gives CASSLEPLNQPQHF.

This clone showed up just once. This sequence joins TRBV28 and TRBJ2-3; a weak D match, TRBD1 (6 bases). V was shortened by 4 bases and J by 3 bases, with 14 bases between the two germline ends. CDR1 is MDHEN, CDR2 SYDVKM, per germline. The CDR3 loop spans 15 amino acids. CDR3 loop: CASSSTGLGTDTQYF. CDR3 coding DNA: TGTGCCAGCAGTTCCACAGGGTTAGGGACAGATACGCAGTATTTT.

This clone was observed once. This chain connects TRBV14 to TRBJ1-2; D gene unclear. V lost 1 base, J lost 4 bases, and 10 bases lay in between. Germline CDR1 SGHDN, CDR2 FVKESK. The CDR3 contains 14 residues. This CDR3 is CASSQGPWGYGYTF. The CDR3 DNA reads TGTGCCAGCAGCCAAGGCCCTTGGGGCTATGGCTACACCTTC.

The rearrangement uses TRBV7-8 and TRBJ2-1; 8 bases align to TRBD2. This CDR3 is built from 16 residues. Germline V gene data show CDR1 as SGHVS and CDR2 as FQNEAQ. Trimming cost V 4 bases and J 7 bases; bases outside gene matches: 12. The CDR3 sequence is CASSSPTSAPGNEQFF. The CDR3 nucleotides are TGTGCCAGCAGCTCTCCGACTAGCGCCCCCGGTAATGAGCAGTTCTTC.

V and J are TRBV18 and TRBJ1-3; no reliable D call. Trimming removed 3 bases at V and 0 bases at J, with 9 bases between. The CDR3 has 15 amino acids. Germline CDR1 reads KGHSH; CDR2 reads LQKENI. Here the CDR3 reads CASSPSEASGNTIYF. DNA for the CDR3: TGTGCCAGCTCACCGTCGGAGGCCTCTGGAAACACCATATATTTT.

This clone was recorded a few times. J is TRBJ1-1 and V is TRBV6-6; tentatively, D is TRBD1 (5 bases). CDR1 MNHNY and CDR2 SVGAGI come from the germline V gene (reference sequence). Trimming left V 2 bases short and J 7 bases short, with 8 bases between. This CDR3 has 12 residues. The CDR3 nucleotides are TGTGCCAGCAGTTACGGGGGGAATGAAGCTTTCTTT. Its protein is CASSYGGNEAFF.

The chain employs TRBV2 and TRBJ1-1, with 7 bases that match TRBD1. Germline V gene data show CDR1 as SNHLY and CDR2 as FYNNEI. This CDR3 is built from 16 residues. Trimming at V came to 7 bases and at J to 4 bases, leaving 15 bases not matched to a gene. The CDR3 bases are TGTGCCAGCACTTTTCCTCGCGACAGGGCGAGCACTGAAGCTTTCTTT. Residues: CASTFPRDRASTEAFF.

This rearrangement joins TRBV10-3 to TRBJ2-5, with 8 positions matching TRBD1. Germline-derived CDR1 and CDR2 are ENHRY and SYGVKD. The ends lost 4 bases at V and 4 bases at J; junction bases unmatched: 5. The CDR3 is 14 residues long. CDR3 in DNA: TGTGCCATCAGTGGGACAGGGATCCGAGAGACCCAGTACTTC. Amino acid sequence: CAISGTGIRETQYF.